The clone carrying this T cell receptor beta chain appeared a few times. Its antigen remains unknown. PCR primers comprised 60 Vbeta and 13 Jbeta primers. Libraries were prepared by immunoSEQ multiplex PCR; TCRdb keeps only in-frame clonotypes and omits some of them. This sample yields approximately 180,000 clones, of which roughly 79% are seen a single time; over 2.5% belongs to the top ten. This entry comes from a study of cytomegalovirus exposure and HLA in healthy donors. V lost 4 bases to trimming and J lost 8 bases, with 11 bases between them. The CDR3 is 12 residues long. Germline values: CDR1 GTSNPN, CDR2 SVGIG (reference sequence). Overall study results and limits: There were some public TCRs occurring in many donors, but most TCR sequences were rare. When presence/absence was analysed, sequencing depth was taken to be roughly uniform across donors. A later analysis reportedly identified an Asian-associated ancestry cluster as carrying fewer N-insertions than the approximately 670-donor mean.

The receptor was derived from a male donor in good health and CMV-seronegative. The sequenced sample consisted of PBMCs. The chain is built from TRBV30 and TRBJ1-4, with unresolved D. The CDR3: CAWTGNGEKLFF. CDR3 DNA: TGTGCCTGGACCGGGAATGGGGAAAAACTGTTTTTT.